The 7 T cell receptor beta chains below come from one sample, sequenced in a study of blood T cell repertoires in COVID-19. The repertoire was sequenced with immunoSEQ multiplex PCR; TCRdb's copy has only in-frame clones and lacks some. The data show fewer than 75,000 clones, with 80% to 95% seen just once and under 5.5% held by the top ten. Sequencing was performed on peripheral blood. The receptors derive from a man aged 45-65 years with active COVID-19.

This clone appeared once. The gene calls are TRBV7-6 and TRBJ2-1; D ambiguous. Trimming shortened V by 5 bases and J by 10 bases, and 12 bases separated the two germline ends. The length of the CDR3 is 12 residues. CDR1 is SGHVS and CDR2 is FNYEAQ in the germline V gene. DNA of the CDR3: TGTGCCAGCAGCGGCATAGCAACGGAGCAGTTCTTC. This codes for CASSGIATEQFF.

V is TRBV19 and J is TRBJ2-4, with D perhaps TRBD2 (6 bases). The CDR3 is 18 residues long. The germline CDR1 and CDR2 sequences are LNHDA and SQIVND (reference sequence). Trimming took 0 bases from V and 2 from J, leaving 17 bases between them. The CDR3 is CASSIDLGGFPSKNIQYF. CDR3 DNA sequence: TGTGCCAGTAGTATAGATCTGGGGGGTTTTCCTTCCAAAAACATTCAGTACTTC.

The chain has TRBV28 and TRBJ2-7, with D possibly TRBD1 on 5 matching bases. The CDR3 consists of 15 residues. Germline V lookup: CDR1 MDHEN, CDR2 SYDVKM. V was cut by 5 bases and J by 7 bases, with 21 bases left in between. In DNA form, the CDR3 reads TGTGCCAGCAGTCTACCGGACAAGGACGGGTTTGAGCAGTACTTC. This sequence encodes CASSLPDKDGFEQYF.

For this clone: One end of the junction fails to match germline, which may point to a read error. This rearrangement joins TRBV9 to TRBJ2-5; D might be TRBD2 (6 bases). This CDR3 is 13 amino acids long. Germline values: CDR1 SGDLS, CDR2 YYNGEE. CDR3 in amino acids: CASSVRTGEAQYF. The CDR3 DNA follows: TGTGCCAGCAGCGTCAGGACGGGAGAGGCCCAGTACTTC.

This chain links TRBV3-1 (or the pseudogene TRBV3-2) with TRBJ1-3, with D possibly TRBD1 on 5 matching bases. This CDR3 has 17 residues. Germline lookup yields CDR1 LGHDT and CDR2 YNNKEL (reference sequence). V was trimmed by 1 base and J by 0 bases, leaving 13 bases between them. The CDR3 is CASSQGSGGGSGNTIYF. DNA of the CDR3: TGTGCCAGCAGCCAAGGCAGTGGGGGGGGCTCTGGAAACACCATATATTTT.

This rearrangement joins TRBV4-1 to TRBJ2-7; TRBD2 might be the D (6 bases). V was shortened by 1 base and J by 0 bases, with 22 bases between the two germline ends. The CDR3 totals 19 residues. CDR1 and CDR2 from the germline V gene are MGHRA and YSYEKL. The CDR3 spells CASSQGGGGIRLPSYEQYF. CDR3 DNA sequence: TGCGCCAGCAGCCAAGGTGGTGGGGGGATTCGGCTCCCCTCCTACGAGCAGTACTTC.

This clone was detected once. CDR3 DNA: TGTGCCAGCAGCTTAGGACACTCCTACGAGCAGTACTTC. This gives the protein CASSLGHSYEQYF. This sequence joins TRBV5-5 and TRBJ2-7; possibly TRBD1 for D (5 bases). Trimming shortened V by 2 bases and J by 0 bases, and 6 bases separated the two germline ends. Germline values: CDR1 SGHKS, CDR2 YYEKEE (reference sequence). There are 13 residues in the CDR3. Full variable domain (outside the CDR3, taken from reference TRBV5-5 and TRBJ2-7): DAGVTQSPTHLIKTRGQQVTLRCSPISGHKSVSWYQQVLGQGPQFIFQYYEKEERGRGNFPDRFSARQFPNYSSELNVNALLLGDSALYLCASSLGHSYEQYFGPGTRLTVT.